This TCR beta chain was recorded in a study of Graves' ophthalmopathy and Graves' hyperthyroidism. Overall study: Ophthalmopathy absent within 18 months of follow-up marked hyperthyroidism as stable.

Researchers took RNA transcripts and amplified TCR beta CDR3 regions from them. An opening RT-PCR round employed HTBI primers and preceded a second-round multiplex PCR. TCRdb redid the calling of the multiplex PCR reads with MiXCR, one entry per CDR3 protein. The table records a few hundred thousand distinct CDR3 sequences, under 40% of them present only once. Hyperthyroidism patients were newly diagnosed, under 2 months' duration, aged 18 to 65. Ineligible for inclusion were patients with other autoimmune diseases, uncontrolled infections, pregnancy or lactation. The sample comprised peripheral blood or thyroid tissue (not recorded which). This receptor was identified in an adult man with Graves' hyperthyroidism.

The DNA for the CDR3 is TGTGCCAGCAGTTTAAAGGGGCCGAGCTCCTACGAGCAGTACTTC. As protein: CASSLKGPSSYEQYF. V gene TRBV27 combines with J gene TRBJ2-7, with TRBD1 as a possible D gene (5 bases). Trimming left V 2 bases short and J 0 bases short, with 11 bases between. This CDR3 contains 15 residues. Looked up from germline, CDR1 is MNHEY and CDR2 is SMNVEV (reference sequence).